The next 21 T cell receptor beta chains were all read from a single sample in a study of glioma-infiltrating T cells. Using RNA template, CDR3s of TCR alpha and beta were amplified with iRepertoire arm-PCR. TCRdb re-called the multiplex PCR reads through MiXCR, storing one row per CDR3 protein. The sample shows roughly 190,000 distinct CDR3 sequences, approximately 30% of them seen only once. The specimen was glioma tissue, nonneoplastic brain tissue, or PBMCs (not recorded which). All receptors derive from a human donor with low-grade glioma or glioblastoma, undergoing nonglioma brain surgery, or in good health (not recorded which).

The table lists this clonotype with a count of one. A much larger clone differs from this one at a single base, so this may be a read error. The chain joins TRBV20-1 to TRBJ2-1; 9 bases match TRBD2. The CDR3 is 17 amino acids. The junction had 11 bases not matched to a gene; V was cut back by 1 base and J by 4 bases. The germline V gene encodes CDR1 DFQATT and CDR2 SNEGSKA (reference sequence). CDR3: CSARAPSCGRGYNEQFF. CDR3 in DNA: TGCAGTGCTAGAGCGCCATCGTGCGGGAGGGGGTACAATGAGCAGTTCTTC.

To note about this clonotype: A junction boundary mismatches the germline segment, possibly from a read error. The rearrangement joins TRBV30 to TRBJ1-5; D ambiguous. This CDR3 comprises 13 residues. The germline CDR1 and CDR2 sequences are GTSNPN and SVGIG (reference sequence). The CDR3, as DNA: TGTGCCTTAGAAAGCAATAGCAATCAGCCCCGGCATTTT. Protein product: CALESNSNQPRHF.

This clonotype showed up many times. The chain is built from TRBV6-6 and TRBJ2-1, with D maybe TRBD2 (5 bases). This CDR3 region has 12 residues. Germline V gives CDR1 MNHNY, CDR2 SVGAGI (reference sequence). V lost 2 bases to trimming and J lost 9 bases, with 8 bases between them. The CDR3 DNA reads TGTGCCAGCAGTTACCGTGCGGGTGAGCAGTTCTTC. Its translation is CASSYRAGEQFF.

This clonotype was seen ten or more times. The chain has TRBV10-3 and TRBJ2-5; weak D call: TRBD2 (6 bases). The CDR3 extends over 15 amino acids. Looked up from germline, CDR1 is ENHRY and CDR2 is SYGVKD. Between the trimmed V and J ends, which lost 8 bases and 6 bases, there was a span of 22 bases. CDR3 loop: CAIPHRAGVHQTQYF. CDR3 nucleotides: TGTGCCATCCCCCACAGAGCGGGCGTACACCAGACCCAGTACTTC.

Note on this clonotype: This clone may be a read error of a much larger clone one base away. This chain uses TRBV2 with TRBJ1-5; no clear D gene. The V end was cut by 6 bases, the J end by 0 bases, with 12 bases between. This CDR3 has 15 amino acids. The germline CDR1 and CDR2 sequences are SNHLY and FYNNEI. The CDR3 DNA is TGTGCCAGCAGCGTGGGAAAGGCTAGCAATCAGCCCCAGCATTTT. Its translation: CASSVGKASNQPQHF.

About this clonotype: A much more abundant neighbour one base away suggests this may be a read error. This chain connects TRBV18 to TRBJ1-2; the D gene is possibly TRBD1 (6 bases). Trimming cost V 3 bases and J 4 bases, with 15 bases left between them. This CDR3 contains 15 residues. Germline V gene lookup returns CDR1 KGHSH and CDR2 LQKENI. As DNA, the CDR3 is TGTGCCAGCTCACCGGGGCCAGGGGCCGTCTATGGCTACACCTTC. Translation: CASSPGPGAVYGYTF.

The V and J genes are TRBV12-3 or TRBV12-4 and TRBJ2-1; D is possibly TRBD1 or TRBD2 (6 bases each). The CDR3 contains 16 residues. The V end lost 7 bases, the J end lost 4 bases, and 20 bases lay between the germline ends. In nucleotides, the CDR3 is TGTGCCAGCACCAGTCCCAGGGGCGGGAATTACAATGAGCAGTTCTTC. Translation: CASTSPRGGNYNEQFF.

A remark on this clonotype: At one end, the junction sequence differs from germline, possibly due to a read error. The chain uses TRBV4-3 and TRBJ2-2, with D perhaps given as TRBD1 or TRBD2 (5 bases each). The germline gives CDR1 LGHNA, CDR2 YSLEER. There are 17 residues in the CDR3. In DNA, the CDR3 is TGCGACAGCAGCCAGGAAACCGGGGCGAGTAACACCGGGGAGCTGTTTTTT. Its translation is CDSSQETGASNTGELFF.

The chain is built from TRBV2 and TRBJ2-2; D may correspond to TRBD1 or TRBD2 (5 bases each). Trimming pared 1 base from V and 1 base from J, leaving 13 bases between. The CDR3 spans 17 residues. Germline lookup yields CDR1 SNHLY and CDR2 FYNNEI. The CDR3 bases are TGTGCCAGCAGTGAAGTGGGGCTAGCTCGGAACACCGGGGAGCTGTTTTTT. Translating it yields CASSEVGLARNTGELFF.

This clonotype was recorded at least ten times. The chain carries TRBV15 and TRBJ2-3, with D unclear. The CDR3 runs 15 residues. Germline loops: CDR1 LNHNV, CDR2 YYDKDF (reference sequence). Trimming stripped 4 bases from V and 2 bases from J, with 13 bases between. The CDR3 DNA follows: TGTGCCACCAGCACCCTTCTGGCGGTCACAGATACGCAGTATTTT. Amino acid sequence: CATSTLLAVTDTQYF. The entire variable domain, with the rest obtained from reference TRBV15 and TRBJ2-3, is as follows: DAMVIQNPRYQVTQFGKPVTLSCSQTLNHNVMYWYQQKSSQAPKLLFHYYDKDFNNEADTPDNFQSRRPNTSFCFLDIRSPGLGDTAMYLCATSTLLAVTDTQYFGPGTRLTVL.

This clonotype was counted between two and nine times. The V and J genes are TRBV7-3 and TRBJ2-6, with TRBD2 identical over 7 bases. With V trimmed by 5 bases and J by 0 bases, 7 bases remained unmatched. The CDR3 is 17 amino acids. Germline V gene sequence: CDR1 SGHTA, CDR2 FQGTGA. The CDR3 sequence is CASSPGGSISGANVLTF. The DNA for the CDR3 is TGTGCCAGCAGCCCCGGGGGGTCTATCTCTGGGGCCAACGTCCTGACTTTC.

This clonotype was seen just once. The chain has TRBV7-2 and TRBJ2-1; D might be TRBD2 (6 bases). V was shortened by 2 bases and J by 5 bases, with 10 bases between the two germline ends. This CDR3 region has 14 residues. Germline lookup yields CDR1 SGHTA and CDR2 FQGNSA. The CDR3 nucleotides read TGTGCCAGCAGCTTATACCGGGAGAACAATGAGCAGTTCTTC. This encodes CASSLYRENNEQFF.

This clonotype was observed many times. The chain couples TRBV7-2 to TRBJ2-3; 10 nucleotides line up with TRBD2. V shed 5 bases, J shed 1 base, and the junction held 9 bases outside the gene matches. This CDR3 has 17 amino acids. Germline V lookup: CDR1 SGHTA, CDR2 FQGNSA. CDR3 nucleotide sequence: TGTGCCAGCAGCATCGTAGCGGGAGGAAGGGGCACAGATACGCAGTATTTT. Its translation: CASSIVAGGRGTDTQYF.

This clonotype was picked up many times. V gene TRBV5-1 combines with J gene TRBJ2-3, with 7 bases identical to TRBD2. V lost 1 base to trimming and J lost 2 bases; unmatched junction nucleotides: 7. Germline lookup yields CDR1 SGHRS and CDR2 YFSETQ. The CDR3 covers 16 residues. The CDR3 sequence: CASSLLPSGSTDTQYF. The CDR3 DNA reads as TGCGCCAGCAGCTTGCTGCCTAGCGGCTCCACAGATACGCAGTATTTT.

This chain connects TRBV5-5 to TRBJ2-3; 9 bases are shared with TRBD1. Germline V gene sequence: CDR1 SGHKS, CDR2 YYEKEE (reference sequence). V was pared by 3 bases and J by 6 bases, with 11 bases of the junction left unmatched. CDR3 length equals 16 residues. The CDR3 nucleotides are TGTGCCAGCAGCTGGGGACAGGGAGGTCCAGGTGATACGCAGTATTTT. Amino acids: CASSWGQGGPGDTQYF.

V gene TRBV5-4 combines with J gene TRBJ2-1, with D tentatively TRBD1 (6 bases). Trimming took 4 bases from V and 10 from J, leaving 18 bases between them. The CDR3 consists of 14 residues. Germline values: CDR1 SGHNT, CDR2 YYREEE (reference sequence). The CDR3 nucleotides read TGTGCCAGCAGCAAGACAGGTTCCCCCGTCGAGCAGTTCTTC. Amino acids: CASSKTGSPVEQFF.

This clonotype has just one count. Being one base from a much bigger clone, this may be a read error. V and J are TRBV18 and TRBJ1-1; 8 nucleotides line up with TRBD1. This CDR3 spans 18 amino acids. Germline CDR1 and CDR2: KGHSH and LQKENI. The CDR3 bases are TGTGCCAGCTCACTGTCTGTCCGGGACAGGACATTGAAGACTGAAGCTTTCTTT. Translating it yields CASSLSVRDRTLKTEAFF.

This clonotype has at least ten counts. The rearrangement joins TRBV5-1 to TRBJ2-1, with TRBD1 as a possible D gene (7 bases). This CDR3 region has 13 residues. Germline CDR1 is SGHRS and CDR2 is YFSETQ. Trimming cost V 6 bases and J 4 bases, with 11 bases left between them. The CDR3 reads CASKEGQYNEQFF. CDR3 in DNA: TGCGCCAGCAAGGAGGGACAGTACAATGAGCAGTTCTTC.

With respect to this clonotype: One base away lies a much larger clone, so this may be a sequencing read error. This chain uses TRBV4-1 with TRBJ1-6; D is unresolved. Trimming cost V 3 bases and J 0 bases, with 9 bases left between them. Germline CDR1 and CDR2: MGHRA and YSYEKL. The CDR3 extends over 16 amino acids. The CDR3 DNA reads TGCGCCAGCAGCCAGGACTGCAGCTCCTATAATTCACCCCTCCACTTT. It translates to CASSQDCSSYNSPLHF.

This clonotype was detected ten times or more. The chain links TRBV24-1 to TRBJ2-5; the D gene is possibly TRBD1 (7 bases). CDR3 length equals 15 residues. Trimming took 0 bases from V and 5 from J, leaving 12 bases between them. CDR1 is KGHDR and CDR2 is SFDVKD in the germline V gene. The CDR3 DNA is TGTGCCACCAGTGATTTGACGACAGGGAGGGAGACCCAGTACTTC. Translation: CATSDLTTGRETQYF.

As to this clonotype: This may arise from a read error, as a much more abundant clone is one base away. The chain couples TRBV7-9 to TRBJ1-2; no definite D call. Between the trimmed V and J ends, which lost 5 bases and 7 bases, there was a span of 17 bases. The CDR3 consists of 14 residues. Germline V gene data show CDR1 as SEHNR and CDR2 as FQNEAQ (reference sequence). For the CDR3, the DNA is TGTGCCAGCAGCCGAGAGGTCCCCGATCGTGGCTACACCTTC. Encoded protein: CASSREVPDRGYTF.